The clone carrying this T cell receptor (beta chain) was counted only a few times. The target antigen is unknown. This sample is part of a study of beta chain features in type 1 diabetes. Losses at the gene ends were 5 bases for V and 2 bases for J; bases not matched to a gene: 2. This CDR3 region has 14 residues. Germline CDR1 SNHLY, CDR2 FYNNEI. The sequenced template was cDNA made from the entire isolated RNA. Data came from immunoSEQ multiplex PCR; TCRdb stores just in-frame clones and leaves some out. The sample includes 200,000 to 300,000 clones, roughly 20% seen only once; the top ten take around 0.03%. Study conclusions and caveats: TCRB CDR3s from Type 1 diabetes patients were moderately but significantly shorter in all four CD4+ subsets.

This clonotype originated in a woman aged 35 to 49 with type 1 diabetes. The sequenced sample was naive CD4+ T cells from blood. This sequence joins TRBV2 and TRBJ1-5; TRBD1 agrees at 8 bases. Written as DNA, the CDR3 is TGTGCCAGCAGTCAGGACAGGGGCAATCAGCCCCAGCATTTT. Translated: CASSQDRGNQPQHF.